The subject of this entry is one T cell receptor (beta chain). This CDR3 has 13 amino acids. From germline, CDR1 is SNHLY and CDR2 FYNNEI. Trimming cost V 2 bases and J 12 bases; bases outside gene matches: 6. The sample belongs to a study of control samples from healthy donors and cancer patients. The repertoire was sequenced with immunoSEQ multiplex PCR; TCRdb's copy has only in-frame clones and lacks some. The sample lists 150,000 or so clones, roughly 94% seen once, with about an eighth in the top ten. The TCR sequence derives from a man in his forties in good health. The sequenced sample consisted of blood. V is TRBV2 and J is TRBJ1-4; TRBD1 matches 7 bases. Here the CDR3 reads CASSERNRGQLFF. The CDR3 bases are TGTGCCAGCAGTGAAAGAAACAGGGGACAACTGTTTTTT. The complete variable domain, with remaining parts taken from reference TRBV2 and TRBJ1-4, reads EPEVTQTPSHQVTQMGQEVILRCVPISNHLYFYWYRQILGQKVEFLVSFYNNEISEKSEIFDDQFSVERPDGSNFTLKIRSTKLEDSAMYFCASSERNRGQLFFGSGTQLSVL.